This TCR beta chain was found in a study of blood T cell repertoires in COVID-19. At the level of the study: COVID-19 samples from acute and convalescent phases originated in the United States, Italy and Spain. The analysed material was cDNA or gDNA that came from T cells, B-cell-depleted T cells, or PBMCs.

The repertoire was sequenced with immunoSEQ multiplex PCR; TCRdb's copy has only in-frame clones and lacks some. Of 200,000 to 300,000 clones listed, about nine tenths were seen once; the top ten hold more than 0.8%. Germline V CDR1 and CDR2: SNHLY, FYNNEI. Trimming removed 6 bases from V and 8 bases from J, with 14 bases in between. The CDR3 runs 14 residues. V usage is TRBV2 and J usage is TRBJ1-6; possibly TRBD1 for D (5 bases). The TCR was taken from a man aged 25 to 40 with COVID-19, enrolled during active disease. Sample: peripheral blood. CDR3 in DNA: TGTGCCAGCAGCGCCCTCTGGGGGGATTCACCCCTCCACTTT. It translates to CASSALWGDSPLHF.